These 25 T cell receptor beta chains share one sample of origin, sequenced in a study of graft-versus-host responses after intestinal transplantation. The repertoire was sequenced with immunoSEQ multiplex PCR; TCRdb's copy has only in-frame clones and lacks some. Of 25,000 to 35,000 clones listed, 70% to 85% are singletons. Antigens for these TCRs are unknown. The sequences come from unstimulated CD8+ T cells sorted from spleen or lymph node cells, collected before intestinal transplant. Every receptor here comes from a human donor who received an intestinal transplant.

The gene calls are TRBV7-2 and TRBJ2-7; possible D gene TRBD1, 5 bases. The CDR3 length is 14 residues. Trimming removed 4 bases from V and 6 bases from J, with 16 bases in between. Germline CDR1 reads SGHTA; CDR2 reads FQGNSA. The CDR3 coding sequence is TGTGCCAGCAGCTCCCACCCAGGGTTGGGCGAGCAGTACTTC. This gives the protein CASSSHPGLGEQYF.

This chain connects TRBV9 to TRBJ2-7; possible D gene TRBD2, 6 bases. The V gene lost 3 bases and the J gene lost 5 bases, with 15 bases spanning the gap. Germline loops: CDR1 SGDLS, CDR2 YYNGEE. The CDR3 contains 14 residues. The CDR3 DNA is TGTGCCAGCAGCGCGGCGACTAGTCGCGACGAGCAGTACTTC. It is translated as CASSAATSRDEQYF.

The V gene is TRBV6-4, the J gene TRBJ2-3, with 11 nucleotides matching TRBD2. Losses at the gene ends were 5 bases for V and 2 bases for J; bases not matched to a gene: 6. Germline CDR1 is MRHNA and CDR2 is SNTAGT. This CDR3 has 16 residues. The CDR3 loop is CASSSTTSGATDTQYF. DNA for the CDR3: TGTGCCAGCAGTTCCACGACTAGCGGGGCCACAGATACGCAGTATTTT.

This chain uses TRBV5-5 with TRBJ2-1; 10 nucleotides line up with TRBD2. The V gene's germline CDR1 is SGHKS and CDR2 YYEKEE (reference sequence). CDR3 size: 13 residues. V trimming: 5 bases; J trimming: 5 bases; junction bases outside the gene matches: 1. The DNA for the CDR3 is TGTGCCAGCAGACTAGCGGGAAACAATGAGCAGTTCTTC. This gives the protein CASRLAGNNEQFF.

V and J are TRBV6-1 and TRBJ2-5; maybe TRBD2 (6 bases). Germline lookup yields CDR1 MNHNS and CDR2 SASEGT. Trimming took off 5 bases at V and 1 base at J, with 11 bases between the two ends. CDR3 length: 14 residues. The CDR3 loop reads CASSPRDFQETQYF. For the CDR3, the DNA is TGTGCCAGCAGTCCAAGGGACTTCCAAGAGACCCAGTACTTC.

The DNA for the CDR3 is TGTGCCAGCAGCGGACCGGACAGACAGAAAATCTACGAGCAGTACTTC. Its protein product is CASSGPDRQKIYEQYF. The V and J genes are TRBV7-8 and TRBJ2-7, with a possible D match to TRBD1 (6 bases). CDR3 length equals 16 residues. Germline V gives CDR1 SGHVS, CDR2 FQNEAQ. Trimming took 5 bases from V and 3 from J, leaving 20 bases between them. The full variable domain, completed using reference TRBV7-8 and TRBJ2-7, is GAGVSQSPRYKVAKRGQDVALRCDPISGHVSLFWYQQALGQGPEFLTYFQNEAQLDKSGLPSDRFFAERPEGSVSTLKIQRTQQEDSAVYLCASSGPDRQKIYEQYFGPGTRLTVT.

The CDR3 DNA sequence: TGTGCCAGCGATCAGCGGGGGGGCCTCAATGAGCAGTTCTTC. This translates into CASDQRGGLNEQFF. The rearrangement uses TRBV5-4 and TRBJ2-1; 10 bases fit TRBD2. Trimming cost V 7 bases and J 6 bases; bases outside gene matches: 7. The CDR3 is made up of 14 amino acids. Germline V gene lookup returns CDR1 SGHNT and CDR2 YYREEE (reference sequence).

This rearrangement joins TRBV6-4 to TRBJ2-1, with 8 bases identical to TRBD2. The CDR3 covers 15 residues. Germline-derived CDR1 and CDR2 are MRHNA and SNTAGT. J gave up 6 bases and V 3 bases, and 7 bases lay outside the gene matches. The CDR3 region has the DNA TGTGCCAGCAGTGAAACTAGCGGAGGACTCAATGAGCAGTTCTTC. As protein: CASSETSGGLNEQFF.

This clone has only a few counts. The chain has TRBV7-6 and TRBJ2-2, with D perhaps TRBD1 (6 bases). Germline V gene lookup returns CDR1 SGHVS and CDR2 FNYEAQ. With 5 bases removed from V and 7 bases from J, the gap between germline ends came to 17 bases. The CDR3 runs 15 residues. The CDR3 bases are TGTGCCAGCAGCCCAGGGGCAGGGAATGTCGGGGAGCTGTTTTTT. The encoded protein is CASSPGAGNVGELFF.

The chain recombines TRBV2 with TRBJ2-7; a possible D gene is TRBD2 (5 bases). The germline V gene encodes CDR1 SNHLY and CDR2 FYNNEI. This CDR3 is 13 amino acids long. The V end was cut by 8 bases, the J end by 4 bases, with 15 bases between. The CDR3 is CASSGVTRYEQYF. The CDR3 DNA reads TGTGCCAGCTCCGGGGTAACCCGGTACGAGCAGTACTTC.

This chain links TRBV7-9 with TRBJ2-7; 8 positions agree with TRBD1. Germline CDR1 is SEHNR and CDR2 is FQNEAQ (reference sequence). V lost 5 bases to trimming and J lost 5 bases; unmatched junction nucleotides: 5. The CDR3 contains 13 residues. CDR3 coding DNA: TGTGCCAGCAGCCTGACAGGGGTAGACGAGCAGTACTTC. The encoded protein is CASSLTGVDEQYF.

This chain uses TRBV5-8 with TRBJ2-2, with D possibly TRBD1 on 6 matching bases. V gave up 1 base and J gave up 0 bases, with 22 bases separating them. Per germline, CDR1 SGHTS and CDR2 YDEGEE. The CDR3 totals 20 residues. As DNA, the CDR3 is TGTGCCAGCAGCTTGAGAGGCAGGGGCAACCGAGCCGCGAACACCGGGGAGCTGTTTTTT. Translation: CASSLRGRGNRAANTGELFF.

V usage is TRBV27 and J usage is TRBJ2-7, with 7 bases fitting TRBD2. The CDR3 spans 14 residues. After removal of 5 bases from V and 4 bases from J, the junction contained 8 bases not matched to a gene. Germline CDR1 is MNHEY and CDR2 is SMNVEV (reference sequence). In DNA form, the CDR3 reads TGTGCCAGCAGTGGGCTTGCGGGAGCATACGAGCAGTACTTC. It yields the protein CASSGLAGAYEQYF.

V gene TRBV2 combines with J gene TRBJ1-4; 7 positions match TRBD1. There are 14 residues in the CDR3. Germline V gene lookup returns CDR1 SNHLY and CDR2 FYNNEI. Losses at the gene ends were 3 bases for V and 5 bases for J; bases not matched to a gene: 3. The DNA for the CDR3 is TGTGCCAGCAGTGAGGGCAGGGGGAATGAAAAACTGTTTTTT. This gives the protein CASSEGRGNEKLFF.

The CDR3 region has the DNA TGTGCCAGTACTACAGGGGGCGTAGGGACTGAAGCTTTCTTT. It yields the protein CASTTGGVGTEAFF. The chain joins TRBV19 to TRBJ1-1, with 9 bases fitting TRBD1. The J segment lost 5 bases and the V segment lost 7 bases, leaving 8 bases of the junction unmatched. This CDR3 is built from 14 residues. CDR1 and CDR2 (germline): LNHDA, SQIVND (reference sequence).

The chain joins TRBV5-5 to TRBJ1-2; the D gene is possibly TRBD1 (5 bases). V was clipped by 3 bases and J by 5 bases, with 11 bases between them. Looked up from germline, CDR1 is SGHKS and CDR2 is YYEKEE (reference sequence). The CDR3 has 13 amino acids. CDR3 sequence (DNA): TGTGCCAGCAGCTGGGGCTACGGATATGGCTACACCTTC. It codes for CASSWGYGYGYTF.

V is TRBV7-2 and J is TRBJ2-7; possibly TRBD1 for D (6 bases). The CDR3 length is 16 residues. V lost 0 bases, J lost 4 bases, and 16 bases lay in between. The germline V gene encodes CDR1 SGHTA and CDR2 FQGNSA. The CDR3 DNA reads TGTGCCAGCAGCTTAGCGCAGGGGCTCGCGCAGTACGAGCAGTACTTC. It specifies CASSLAQGLAQYEQYF.

This rearrangement joins TRBV29-1 to TRBJ2-1; 11 bases are a match to TRBD2. CDR1 and CDR2 (germline): SQVTM, ANQGSEA. This CDR3 comprises 17 residues. V trimming: 3 bases; J trimming: 0 bases; junction bases outside the gene matches: 7. CDR3 coding DNA: TGCAGCGTTGATTGGACTAGCGGGCCGAGCTCCTACAATGAGCAGTTCTTC. This translates into CSVDWTSGPSSYNEQFF.

The chain combines TRBV11-2 with TRBJ2-7, with 10 bases fitting TRBD2. The trim removed 1 base at V and 3 bases at J, leaving 3 bases unmatched. CDR3 size: 15 residues. CDR1 SGHAT and CDR2 FQNNGV come from the germline V gene. Here the CDR3 DNA reads TGTGCCAGCAGCTTAGGAGCGGGGGGGGACTACGAGCAGTACTTC. It is translated as CASSLGAGGDYEQYF.

This chain uses TRBV7-9 with TRBJ1-3; D uncertain. The CDR3 runs 16 residues. Trimming stripped 3 bases from V and 2 bases from J, with 14 bases between. CDR1 SEHNR and CDR2 FQNEAQ come from the germline V gene (reference sequence). CDR3 sequence: CASSFANWATGNTIYF. The CDR3 coding sequence is TGTGCCAGCAGCTTCGCCAATTGGGCAACTGGAAACACCATATATTTT.

V usage is TRBV28 and J usage is TRBJ2-6; maybe TRBD1 (5 bases). Germline V gene lookup returns CDR1 MDHEN and CDR2 SYDVKM. V lost 3 bases and J lost 1, with 13 bases in between. There are 17 residues in the CDR3. The CDR3 DNA sequence: TGTGCCAGCAGTTTCCGACAGTTGTTATCTGGGGCCAACGTCCTGACTTTC. Translated, it gives CASSFRQLLSGANVLTF.

The V gene is TRBV6-5, the J gene TRBJ1-5; D is unclear. V gave up 6 bases and J gave up 0 bases, with 3 bases separating them. Germline V gene lookup returns CDR1 MNHEY and CDR2 SVGAGI. The length of the CDR3 is 12 residues. The CDR3, as DNA: TGTGCCAGCAGCTTTAGCAATCAGCCCCAGCATTTT. It encodes CASSFSNQPQHF.

This clone was seen once. The chain joins TRBV10-3 to TRBJ1-3; 8 bases match TRBD1. Germline values: CDR1 ENHRY, CDR2 SYGVKD. This CDR3 is 14 amino acids long. With V trimmed by 6 bases and J by 0 bases, 1 base remained unmatched. The CDR3 reads CAIRDRDSGNTIYF. CDR3 sequence (DNA): TGTGCCATCAGGGACAGGGACTCTGGAAACACCATATATTTT.

This chain links TRBV4-1 with TRBJ2-1; no definite D call. V gave up 4 bases and J gave up 10 bases, with 14 bases separating them. Per germline, CDR1 MGHRA and CDR2 YSYEKL. The CDR3 length is 13 residues. Written as DNA, the CDR3 is TGCGCCAGCAGCCCTCTTACGTCCGGGGAGCAGTTCTTC. Protein sequence: CASSPLTSGEQFF.

CDR3 sequence reads: CASSPALLAGGLWYNEQFF. The CDR3 coding sequence is TGTGCCAGCAGCCCCGCCCTCCTAGCGGGGGGGCTCTGGTACAATGAGCAGTTCTTC. V and J are TRBV7-8 and TRBJ2-1; 12 bases map to TRBD2. This CDR3 is 19 amino acids long. The germline CDR1 and CDR2 sequences are SGHVS and FQNEAQ. V shed 5 bases and J 4 bases; nucleotides not matched to a gene: 15.